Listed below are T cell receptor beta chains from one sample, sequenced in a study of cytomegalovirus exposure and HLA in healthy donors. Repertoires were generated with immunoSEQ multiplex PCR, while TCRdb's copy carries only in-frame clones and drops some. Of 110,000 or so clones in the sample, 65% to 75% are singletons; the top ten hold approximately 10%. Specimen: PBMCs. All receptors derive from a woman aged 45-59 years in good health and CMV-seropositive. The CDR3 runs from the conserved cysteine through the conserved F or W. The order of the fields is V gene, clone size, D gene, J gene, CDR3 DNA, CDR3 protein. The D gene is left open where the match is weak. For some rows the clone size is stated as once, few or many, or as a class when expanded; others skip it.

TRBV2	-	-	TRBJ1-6	TGTGCCAGCAGTGAAGCTAGCTCCTATAATTCACCCCTCCACTTT	CASSEASSYNSPLHF
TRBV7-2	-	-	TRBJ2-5	TGTGCCAGCAGCTTAGAGCCGTCTGAGACCCAGTACTTC	CASSLEPSETQYF
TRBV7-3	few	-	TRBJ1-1	TGTGCCAGCAGCTTAGGACCCTCAGGGGTGGAGGCTTTCTTT	CASSLGPSGVEAFF
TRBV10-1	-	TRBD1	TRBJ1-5	TGCGCCAGCAGACCCGGGGACAGGGAAGGGCGGCCCCAGCATTTT	CASRPGDREGRPQHF
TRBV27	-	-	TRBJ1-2	TGTGCCAGCAGTTTATCGGCAGGGGTGCCGGGCGGCTACACCTTC	CASSLSAGVPGGYTF
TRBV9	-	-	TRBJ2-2	TGTGCCAGCAGCCCTCGACAGGTCTTTGGAGGGGAGCTGTTTTTT	CASSPRQVFGGELFF
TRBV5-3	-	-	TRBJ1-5	TGTGCCAGAAGCTTGGGGAGGGGTGTCAATCAGCCCCAGCATTTT	CARSLGRGVNQPQHF
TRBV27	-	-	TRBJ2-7	TGTGCCAGCAGTCCCCACAGGGAACGGACCTACGAGCAGTACTTC	CASSPHRERTYEQYF
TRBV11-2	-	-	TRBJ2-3	TGTGCCAGCAGTACCCGACATTCCCTGGGCACAGATACGCAGTATTTT	CASSTRHSLGTDTQYF
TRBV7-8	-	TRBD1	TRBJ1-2	TGTGCCAGCAGCGTTCAGGGGGAGGCATATGGCTACACCTTC	CASSVQGEAYGYTF
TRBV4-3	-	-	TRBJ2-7	TGCGCCAGCAGCCAAGATCTTCGGTATGGCGGGTCCTCCTACGAGCAGTACTTC	CASSQDLRYGGSSYEQYF
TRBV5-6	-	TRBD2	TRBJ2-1	TGTGCCAGCACCCTGACCCTAGCGGCCTGGGGGGAGCAGTTCTTC	CASTLTLAAWGEQFF
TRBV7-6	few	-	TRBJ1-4	TGTGCCAGCAGCCCGCGGGGTGAAAAACTGTTTTTT	CASSPRGEKLFF
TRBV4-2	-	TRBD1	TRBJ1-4	TGTGCCAGCAGCCCGAGGGGGCTGAAGGTGGAAAAACTGTTTTTT	CASSPRGLKVEKLFF
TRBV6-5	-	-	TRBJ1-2	TGTGCCAGCAGTCCCTTTGACAGGCTCGATGGCTACACCTTC	CASSPFDRLDGYTF
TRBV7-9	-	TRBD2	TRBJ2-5	TGTGCCAGCAGCTTACCGACTAGCGGGGGAGTTCAAGAGACCCAGTACTTC	CASSLPTSGGVQETQYF
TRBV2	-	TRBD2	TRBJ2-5	TGTGCCAGCAGTATGGGACTAGCGGGAGGAGTCCAAGAGACCCAGTACTTC	CASSMGLAGGVQETQYF
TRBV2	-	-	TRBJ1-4	TGTGCCAGCAGCAGGGGCCACGCAACTAATGAAAAACTGTTTTTT	CASSRGHATNEKLFF
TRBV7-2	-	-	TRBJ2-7	TGTGCCAGCAGCCCTAGTGGGTCCTCCTACGAGCAGTACTTC	CASSPSGSSYEQYF
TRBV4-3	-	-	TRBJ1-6	TGCGCCAGCAGCCAAGAGGGGGCCGGCGCTTCACCCCTCCACTTT	CASSQEGAGASPLHF
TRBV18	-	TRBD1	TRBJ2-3	TGTGCCAGCTCACCCTGGACAGGGGAAGGCACAGATACGCAGTATTTT	CASSPWTGEGTDTQYF
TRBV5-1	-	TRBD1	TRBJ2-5	TGCGCCAGCAGCTTGGACAGGGGGCAAGAGACCCAGTACTTC	CASSLDRGQETQYF
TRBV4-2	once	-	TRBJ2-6	TGTGCCAGCAGCCAGCGGGACGATGGGGCCAACGTCCTGACTTTC	CASSQRDDGANVLTF
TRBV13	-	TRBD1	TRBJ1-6	TGTGCCAGCAGCTCACAGGGGGAAGGGTCACCCCTCCACTTT	CASSSQGEGSPLHF
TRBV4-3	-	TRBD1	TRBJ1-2	TGCGCCAGCAGCCAAGTTTACTCCGGGACAGATTCCTTCGCGGGCACCTTC	CASSQVYSGTDSFAGTF
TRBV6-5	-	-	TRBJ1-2	TGTGCCAGCAGTTACTCGAAACAGGGTTGGGGTAACAACACCTTC	CASSYSKQGWGNNTF
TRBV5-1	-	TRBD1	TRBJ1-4	TGCGCCAGCAGCTCGACAGGGGTAGTGGACGAAAAACTGTTTTTT	CASSSTGVVDEKLFF
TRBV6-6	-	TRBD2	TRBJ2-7	TGTGCCAGCAGTCCCTCTAGCGGGATTAGCTCCTACGAGCAGTACTTC	CASSPSSGISSYEQYF
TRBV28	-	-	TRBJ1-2	TGTGCCAGCAGTTTAGGGGCGAACGTCTATGGCTACACCTTC	CASSLGANVYGYTF
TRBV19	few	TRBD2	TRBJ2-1	TGTGCCAGTACGGAGCGGGAATACAATGAGCAGTTCTTC	CASTEREYNEQFF
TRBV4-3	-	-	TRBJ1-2	TGCGCCAGCAGCCAGGCCGGGTATGGCTACACCTTC	CASSQAGYGYTF
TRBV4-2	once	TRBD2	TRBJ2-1	TGTGCCAGCAGCCAGACCTCCGGCGGACTAGCGGGAGTTCAGTTCTTC	CASSQTSGGLAGVQFF
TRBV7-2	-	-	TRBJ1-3	TGTGCCAGCAGCCCAAGGAGGGAATTGTCTGGAAACACCATATATTTT	CASSPRRELSGNTIYF
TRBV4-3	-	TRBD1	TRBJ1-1	TGCGCCAGTAGGCGACAGGGGGGGCTGAACACTGAAGCTTTCTTT	CASRRQGGLNTEAFF
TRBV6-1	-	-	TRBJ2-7	TGTGCCAGCAGGCCCAAGGACAGATTCTACGAGCAGTACTTC	CASRPKDRFYEQYF
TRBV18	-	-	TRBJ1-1	TGTGCCAGCTCACCCAAGACAAGGAACACTGAAGCTTTCTTT	CASSPKTRNTEAFF
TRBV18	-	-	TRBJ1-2	TGTGCCAGCTCACCGTCCGACAGCCCCTATGGCTACACCTTC	CASSPSDSPYGYTF
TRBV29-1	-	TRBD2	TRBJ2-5	TGCAGCACAGGGGGGACTAGCGGGAGGGCCGAGACCCAGTACTTC	CSTGGTSGRAETQYF
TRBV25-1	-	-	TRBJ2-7	TGTGCCAGCAGTGACCAGGGGCGAACCTACGAGCAGTACTTC	CASSDQGRTYEQYF
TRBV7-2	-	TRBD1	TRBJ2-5	TGTGCCAGCAGCACGCCCAGAACCCCGGGACAGGGATACCAAGAGACCCAGTACTTC	CASSTPRTPGQGYQETQYF
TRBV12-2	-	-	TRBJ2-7	TGTGCAAGTCGCTTAGAGGGAGGGGACAGGGGACTGCGCTGCGAGCAGTACTTC	CASRLEGGDRGLRCEQYF
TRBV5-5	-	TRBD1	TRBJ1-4	TGTGCCAGCAGCCCTGGACAGGGGCTTGCAACTAATGAAAAACTGTTTTTT	CASSPGQGLATNEKLFF
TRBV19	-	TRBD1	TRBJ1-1	TGTGCCAGTAGTCCAAATACAGGGGGCCTGAACACTGAAGCTTTCTTT	CASSPNTGGLNTEAFF
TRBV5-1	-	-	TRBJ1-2	TGCGCCAGCAGCTTGGACAGCAGACCTACTAACTATGGCTACACCTTC	CASSLDSRPTNYGYTF
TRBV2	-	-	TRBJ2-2	TGTGCCAGCAGCTTAATGAGATCGAACACCGGGGAGCTGTTTTTT	CASSLMRSNTGELFF
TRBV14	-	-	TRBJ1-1	TGTGCCAGCAGCCAAGTCGTGAACACTGAAGCTTTCTTT	CASSQVVNTEAFF
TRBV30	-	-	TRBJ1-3	TGTGCCTGGAGCCCGGGGACAACCTCTGGAAACACCATATATTTT	CAWSPGTTSGNTIYF
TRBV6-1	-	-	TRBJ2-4	TGTGCCAGCAGTGAATTAAGGATGGGCGGGAAAAACATTCAGTACTTC	CASSELRMGGKNIQYF
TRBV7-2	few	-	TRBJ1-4	TGTGCCAGCAGCTTAGTCCTAAATGAAAAACTGTTTTTT	CASSLVLNEKLFF
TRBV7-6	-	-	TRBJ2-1	TGTGCCAGCAGCCCTCAGCGGGCAGGGGAGCAGTTCTTC	CASSPQRAGEQFF
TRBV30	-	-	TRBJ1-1	TGTGCCTGGAGTGTTGCAAGGTCCGGGTTTTTTAACACTGAAGCTTTCTTT	CAWSVARSGFFNTEAFF
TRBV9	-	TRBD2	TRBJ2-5	TGTGCCAGCAGCGTAGGGGAGGGAGAGACCCAGTACTTC	CASSVGEGETQYF
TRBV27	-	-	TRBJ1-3	TGTGCCAGCAGTCCCAGGGGTCCTTCTGGAAACACCATATATTTT	CASSPRGPSGNTIYF